These 21 T cell receptor beta chains share one sample of origin, sequenced in a study of cytomegalovirus exposure and HLA in healthy donors. The study ran its PCR with 60 Vbeta and 13 Jbeta primers. Sequenced by immunoSEQ multiplex PCR; TCRdb stores in-frame clones only, minus some. The profile covers fewer than 150,000 clones, with about 79% appearing a single time and roughly 2.6% taken by the ten largest. The sample comprised PBMCs. The receptors stem from a woman younger than 30 in good health and CMV-seronegative.

This chain links TRBV5-4 with TRBJ2-7; D perhaps matches TRBD1 (6 bases). The germline gives CDR1 SGHNT, CDR2 YYREEE (reference sequence). The ends were cut back, 2 bases at V and 6 bases at J, with 15 bases in the middle. This CDR3 comprises 14 residues. The CDR3 reads CASSFFLQGSEQYV. The CDR3, as DNA: TGTGCCAGCAGCTTTTTTCTACAGGGCAGCGAGCAGTACGTC.

This chain links TRBV15 with TRBJ2-1; 10 positions match TRBD2. This CDR3 spans 13 amino acids. Trimming cost V 8 bases and J 9 bases; bases outside gene matches: 7. Germline V gene sequence: CDR1 LNHNV, CDR2 YYDKDF (reference sequence). The CDR3 nucleotides are TGTGCCACCTATTCGATAGCGGGAGGTGAGCAGTTCTTC. This sequence encodes CATYSIAGGEQFF. Full variable domain (remainder filled in from reference TRBV15 and TRBJ2-1): DAMVIQNPRYQVTQFGKPVTLSCSQTLNHNVMYWYQQKSSQAPKLLFHYYDKDFNNEADTPDNFQSRRPNTSFCFLDIRSPGLGDTAMYLCATYSIAGGEQFFGPGTRLTVL.

J is TRBJ1-1 and V is TRBV6-5, with TRBD1 identical over 9 bases. The V segment lost 0 bases and the J segment 3 bases; nucleotides outside the gene matches: 2. This CDR3 has 15 residues. Germline V lookup: CDR1 MNHEY, CDR2 SVGAGI. The CDR3 DNA reads as TGTGCCAGCAGTTACTCGGACAGGGGTTACACTGAAGCTTTCTTT. Amino acids: CASSYSDRGYTEAFF.

The J gene is TRBJ2-4, the V gene TRBV29-1; possible D gene TRBD2, 6 bases. The length of the CDR3 is 13 residues. CDR1 is SQVTM, CDR2 ANQGSEA, per germline. V was trimmed by 6 bases and J by 8 bases, leaving 17 bases between them. CDR3 sequence reads: CSVDALGGDIQYF. The CDR3 DNA follows: TGCAGCGTGGACGCCTTAGGCGGGGACATTCAGTACTTC.

This clone was seen only once. A read error may account for a junction end that differs from germline. The chain combines TRBV7-9 with TRBJ1-2; D might be TRBD1 (5 bases). The length of the CDR3 is 12 residues. Germline CDR1 reads SEHNR; CDR2 reads FQNEAQ (reference sequence). The CDR3 loop is CSSTIQGGGYTF. The CDR3 DNA reads TGTTCCAGCACCATCCAGGGAGGTGGCTACACCTTC.

The chain joins TRBV6-5 to TRBJ1-1; TRBD1 aligns across 7 bases. CDR1 MNHEY and CDR2 SVGAGI come from the germline V gene. The J segment lost 7 bases and the V segment lost 2 bases, leaving 7 bases of the junction unmatched. CDR3 length equals 14 residues. CDR3 protein: CASSYGGTDLEAFF. The CDR3 DNA reads TGTGCCAGCAGTTACGGAGGGACAGATCTTGAAGCTTTCTTT.

This clone was counted a few times. The V gene is TRBV5-6, the J gene TRBJ1-3; D is uncertain. CDR1 SGHDT and CDR2 YYEEEE come from the germline V gene. V lost 4 bases and J lost 0, with 8 bases in between. This CDR3 spans 14 amino acids. The CDR3, as DNA: TGTGCCAGCAGCCGATTTAGCTCTGGAAACACCATATATTTT. This encodes CASSRFSSGNTIYF.

V usage is TRBV7-2 and J usage is TRBJ1-1; a weak D match, TRBD1 (5 bases). The CDR3 is made up of 12 amino acids. The V gene lost 1 base and the J gene lost 8 bases, with 8 bases spanning the gap. CDR1 and CDR2 from the germline V gene are SGHTA and FQGNSA. CDR3 sequence reads: CASSLDTGEAFF. CDR3 nucleotide sequence: TGTGCCAGCAGCTTAGACACAGGAGAAGCTTTCTTT.

This chain joins TRBV6-5 and TRBJ1-5; D perhaps matches TRBD1 (6 bases). This CDR3 is 13 amino acids long. The germline V gene encodes CDR1 MNHEY and CDR2 SVGAGI. Trimming took 6 bases from V and 6 from J, leaving 12 bases between them. The DNA of the CDR3 is TGTGCCAGCAGAAAAGGGGGGGGTCAGCCCCAGCATTTT. It encodes CASRKGGGQPQHF.

This chain connects TRBV2 to TRBJ1-2; 7 positions match TRBD1. Germline assignment: CDR1 SNHLY and CDR2 FYNNEI. The CDR3 runs 14 residues. Trimming at V came to 4 bases and at J to 4 bases, leaving 6 bases not matched to a gene. The CDR3 DNA sequence: TGTGCCAGCAGTGGGGACAGCTTTTCCTATGGCTACACCTTC. Its translation is CASSGDSFSYGYTF.

This clone was counted a few times. Written as DNA, the CDR3 is TGTGCCAGTAGTTGGGCCCTGGCAGCAACTGAAGCTTTCTTT. Translated: CASSWALAATEAFF. The V call is TRBV19, the J call TRBJ1-1; D remains ambiguous. Trimming shortened V by 5 bases and J by 5 bases, and 15 bases separated the two germline ends. The CDR3 loop spans 14 amino acids. CDR1 is LNHDA, CDR2 SQIVND, per germline (reference sequence). Full variable domain (outside the CDR3, taken from reference TRBV19 and TRBJ1-1): DGGITQSPKYLFRKEGQNVTLSCEQNLNHDAMYWYRQDPGQGLRLIYYSQIVNDFQKGDIAEGYSVSREKKESFPLTVTSAQKNPTAFYLCASSWALAATEAFFGQGTRLTVV.

The genes are TRBV9 and TRBJ1-1; perhaps TRBD1 as D (6 bases). V was trimmed by 4 bases and J by 0 bases, leaving 10 bases between them. The V gene's germline CDR1 is SGDLS and CDR2 YYNGEE. This CDR3 comprises 14 residues. In DNA form, the CDR3 reads TGTGCCAGCAGCCAGGGGCCCATGAACACTGAAGCTTTCTTT. It is translated as CASSQGPMNTEAFF.

The J gene is TRBJ2-2, the V gene TRBV19; the match to TRBD1 covers 8 bases. V shed 3 bases and J 4 bases; nucleotides not matched to a gene: 7. This CDR3 has 16 residues. CDR1 and CDR2 (germline): LNHDA, SQIVND (reference sequence). The DNA for the CDR3 is TGTGCCAGTAGTATGAGGACAGGGCTGGGCACCGGGGAGCTGTTTTTT. Translated, it gives CASSMRTGLGTGELFF.

The chain employs TRBV4-1 and TRBJ2-2, with TRBD1 identical over 9 bases. The V and J ends lost 4 bases and 4 bases, in that order; junction bases with no gene match: 4. The CDR3 has 15 residues. Germline V gives CDR1 MGHRA, CDR2 YSYEKL. Here the CDR3 DNA reads TGCGCCAGCAGCCGGGGACAGGGAGGCACCGGGGAGCTGTTTTTT. Translating gives CASSRGQGGTGELFF.

The chain joins TRBV28 to TRBJ1-5, with 7 bases aligning to TRBD1. The germline V gene has CDR1 MDHEN and CDR2 SYDVKM. This CDR3 spans 14 amino acids. Trimming took 5 bases from V and 3 from J; bases not matched to a gene: 4. The CDR3: CASSDDRVNQPQHF. For the CDR3, the DNA is TGTGCCAGCAGTGACGACAGGGTCAATCAGCCCCAGCATTTT.

This chain links TRBV27 with TRBJ1-6; tentative D call: TRBD1 (6 bases). V gave up 7 bases and J gave up 7 bases, with 23 bases separating them. Germline CDR1 MNHEY, CDR2 SMNVEV (reference sequence). The CDR3 extends over 17 amino acids. CDR3: CASKLAAGVRANSPLHF. The CDR3 region has the DNA TGTGCCAGCAAACTAGCGGCAGGGGTAAGAGCAAATTCACCCCTCCACTTT.

The chain has TRBV28 and TRBJ2-2; D uncertain. CDR3 length: 13 amino acids. The germline V gene encodes CDR1 MDHEN and CDR2 SYDVKM. Trimming left V 7 bases short and J 6 bases short, with 12 bases between. The CDR3 here is CASTLELAGELFF. CDR3 nucleotides: TGTGCCAGCACTCTAGAGCTTGCCGGGGAGCTGTTTTTT.

The V call is TRBV19, the J call TRBJ1-5; 8 nucleotides line up with TRBD1. Germline-derived CDR1 and CDR2 are LNHDA and SQIVND (reference sequence). The CDR3 runs to 14 residues. Trimming cost V 11 bases and J 3 bases; bases outside gene matches: 9. CDR3 region: CAGGQDQYNQPQHF. CDR3 nucleotides: TGTGCCGGGGGACAGGACCAATACAATCAGCCCCAGCATTTT.

J is TRBJ2-3 and V is TRBV5-1, with 9 bases lining up with TRBD2. The CDR3 covers 15 residues. Per the germline V gene, CDR1 is SGHRS and CDR2 is YFSETQ. V shed 1 base, J shed 6 bases, and the junction held 6 bases outside the gene matches. CDR3: CASSLKAGGGDTQYF. The CDR3 DNA follows: TGCGCCAGCAGCTTGAAAGCGGGAGGAGGGGATACGCAGTATTTT.

The chain uses TRBV15 and TRBJ2-2; 8 bases fit TRBD1. V was clipped by 7 bases and J by 3 bases; unmatched bases: 4. This CDR3 has 14 residues. Germline loops: CDR1 LNHNV, CDR2 YYDKDF (reference sequence). The CDR3 DNA is TGTGCCACCAAACCGACAGGGGACACCGGGGAGCTGTTTTTT. It is translated as CATKPTGDTGELFF.

The chain employs TRBV11-2 and TRBJ1-1, with 7 nucleotides matching TRBD1. Germline trimming cut 0 bases from V and 10 bases from J; bases unmatched to any gene: 5. Germline V CDR1 and CDR2: SGHAT, FQNNGV. This CDR3 contains 13 residues. CDR3 in amino acids: CASSLERQGRAFF. The CDR3 nucleotides are TGTGCCAGCAGCTTAGAGCGACAGGGTAGAGCTTTCTTT.